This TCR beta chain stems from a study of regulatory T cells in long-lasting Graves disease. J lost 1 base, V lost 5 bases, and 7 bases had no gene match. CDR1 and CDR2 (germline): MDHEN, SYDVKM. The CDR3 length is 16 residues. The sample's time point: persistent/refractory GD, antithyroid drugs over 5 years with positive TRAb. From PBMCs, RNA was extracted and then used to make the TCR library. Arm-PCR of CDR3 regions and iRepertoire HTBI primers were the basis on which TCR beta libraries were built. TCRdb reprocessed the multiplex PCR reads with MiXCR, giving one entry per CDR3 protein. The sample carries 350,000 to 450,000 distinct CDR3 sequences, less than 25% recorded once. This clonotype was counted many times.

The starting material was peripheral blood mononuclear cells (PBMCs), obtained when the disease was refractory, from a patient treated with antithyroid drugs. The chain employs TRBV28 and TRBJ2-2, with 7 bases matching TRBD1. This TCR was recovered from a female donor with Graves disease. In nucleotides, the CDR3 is TGTGCCAGCAGTGTATCCGGGACAGAGAACACCGGGGAGCTGTTTTTT. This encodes CASSVSGTENTGELFF.